The clone carrying this T cell receptor (beta chain) was detected only a few times. The sample belongs to a study of T-cell reconstitution after alpha-beta-depleted transplantation in children. CDR1 is MDHEN and CDR2 is SYDVKM in the germline V gene. CDR3 length equals 14 residues. Trimming left V 6 bases short and J 0 bases short, with 12 bases between. As it was prepared, the TCRbeta library received unique molecular identifiers. TCRdb analysed the PCR reads with MiXCR anew, one entry per CDR3 protein. The repertoire consists of about 610,000 distinct CDR3 sequences, with about 10% occurring once and the leading ten covering 4%.

This clonotype was obtained from a human donor who donated a stem cell graft to a child with acute myeloid leukemia. The sample in question was PBMCs from the stem cell graft donor, obtained from the stem cell graft. This chain links TRBV28 with TRBJ2-7; no clear D gene. The CDR3 sequence: CASSHRFPSYEQYF. In nucleotides, the CDR3 is TGTGCCAGCAGCCATCGGTTCCCCTCCTACGAGCAGTACTTC.